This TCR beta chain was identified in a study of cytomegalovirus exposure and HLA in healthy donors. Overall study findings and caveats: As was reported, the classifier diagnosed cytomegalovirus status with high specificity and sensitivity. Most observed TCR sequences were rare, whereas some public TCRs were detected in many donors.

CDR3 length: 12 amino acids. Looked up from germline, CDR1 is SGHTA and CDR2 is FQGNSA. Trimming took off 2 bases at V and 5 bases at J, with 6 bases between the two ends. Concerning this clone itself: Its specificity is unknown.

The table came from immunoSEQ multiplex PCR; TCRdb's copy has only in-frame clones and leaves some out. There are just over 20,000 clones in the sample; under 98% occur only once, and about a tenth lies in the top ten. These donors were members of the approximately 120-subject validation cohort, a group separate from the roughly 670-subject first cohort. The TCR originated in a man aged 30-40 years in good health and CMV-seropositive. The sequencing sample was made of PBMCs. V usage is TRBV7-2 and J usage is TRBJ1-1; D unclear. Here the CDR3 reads CASSLRRTEAFF. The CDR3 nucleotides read TGTGCCAGCAGCTTAAGGCGGACTGAAGCTTTCTTT. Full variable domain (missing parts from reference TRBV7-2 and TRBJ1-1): GAGVSQSPSNKVTEKGKDVELRCDPISGHTALYWYRQSLGQGLEFLIYFQGNSAPDKSGLPSDRFSAERTGGSVSTLTIQRTQQEDSAVYLCASSLRRTEAFFGQGTRLTVV.